This T cell receptor beta chain derives from a study of hypomethylating agent response in myelodysplastic syndrome. The CDR3 has 17 residues. Germline loops: CDR1 SNHLY, CDR2 FYNNEI. V was shortened by 3 bases and J by 2 bases, with 17 bases between the two germline ends. The assay was immunoSEQ multiplex PCR, and TCRdb's table has in-frame clones only and misses some. Of a few thousand clones in the sample, approximately 78% were seen once. The sequence came from a human donor with myelodysplastic syndrome. The rearrangement links TRBV2 to TRBJ1-5; D unresolved. The input for sequencing was bone marrow, taken before or after starting hypomethylating agent treatment for myelodysplastic syndrome (not recorded which). The DNA for the CDR3 is TGTGCCAGCAGTGATACGGACCCCCCATGGGGCAATCAGCCCCAGCATTTT. This codes for CASSDTDPPWGNQPQHF.